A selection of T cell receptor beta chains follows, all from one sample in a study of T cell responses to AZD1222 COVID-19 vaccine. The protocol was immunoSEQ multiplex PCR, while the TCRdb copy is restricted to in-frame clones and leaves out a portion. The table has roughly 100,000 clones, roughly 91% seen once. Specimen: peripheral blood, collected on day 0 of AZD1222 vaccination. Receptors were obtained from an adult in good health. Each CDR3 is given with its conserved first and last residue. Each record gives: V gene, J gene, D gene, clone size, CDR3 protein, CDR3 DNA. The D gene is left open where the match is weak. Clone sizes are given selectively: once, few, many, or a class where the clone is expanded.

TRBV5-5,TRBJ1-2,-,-,CASSLVGILSYGYTF,TGTGCCAGCAGCTTAGTTGGGATTCTCTCCTATGGCTACACCTTC
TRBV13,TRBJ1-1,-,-,CASSTRQMNTEAFF,TGTGCCAGCAGCACCCGACAGATGAACACTGAAGCTTTCTTT
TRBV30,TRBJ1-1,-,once,CAWSVGDTEAFF,TGTGCCTGGAGTGTCGGAGACACCGAAGCTTTCTTT
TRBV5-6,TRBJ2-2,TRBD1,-,CASSPRDSTNTGELFF,TGTGCCAGCAGCCCCCGGGACAGCACTAACACCGGGGAGCTGTTTTTT
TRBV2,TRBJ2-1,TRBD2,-,CASSVLAGVSYNEQFF,TGTGCCAGCAGTGTACTAGCGGGGGTCTCCTACAATGAGCAGTTCTTC
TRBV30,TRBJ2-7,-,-,CAWAESYEQYF,TGTGCCTGGGCCGAGTCCTACGAGCAGTACTTC
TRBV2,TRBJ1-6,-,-,CASRQGYSPLHF,TGTGCCAGCAGACAGGGATACTCACCCCTCCACTTT
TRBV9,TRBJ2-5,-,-,CASSGVLGDSEETQYF,TGTGCCAGCAGCGGAGTCCTTGGTGACTCCGAAGAGACCCAGTACTTC
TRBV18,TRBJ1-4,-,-,CASSPNPDRKKNEKLFF,TGTGCCAGCTCACCGAACCCAGACAGGAAGAAAAATGAAAAACTGTTTTTT
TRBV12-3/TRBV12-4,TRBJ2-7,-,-,CASSLPPREQYF,TGTGCCAGCAGCCTACCCCCCCGAGAGCAGTACTTC
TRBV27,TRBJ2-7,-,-,CASPGLIYEQYF,TGTGCCAGCCCCGGACTGATCTACGAGCAGTACTTC
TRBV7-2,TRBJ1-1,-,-,CASSLISGDTEAFF,TGTGCCAGCAGCTTAATATCTGGGGACACTGAAGCTTTCTTT
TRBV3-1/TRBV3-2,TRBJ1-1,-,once,CASSQVFSIGLLF,TGTGCCAGCAGCCAAGTTTTCTCCATTGGGCTTTTATTT
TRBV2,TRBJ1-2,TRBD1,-,CASRYGTGSYGYTF,TGTGCCAGCAGGTACGGGACAGGGAGTTATGGCTACACCTTC
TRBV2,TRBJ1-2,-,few,CASSELLWGKEGGYTF,TGTGCCAGCAGTGAACTTCTATGGGGCAAGGAGGGCGGCTACACCTTC
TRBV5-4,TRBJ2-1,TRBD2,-,CASSPSGGFMYEQFF,TGTGCCAGCAGCCCGAGCGGGGGGTTTATGTATGAGCAGTTCTTC
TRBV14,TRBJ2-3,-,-,CASSPKVSITDTQYF,TGTGCCAGCAGCCCAAAAGTCAGTATTACAGATACGCAGTATTTT
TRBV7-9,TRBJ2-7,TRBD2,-,CASSPRLAGAYEQYF,TGTGCCAGCAGCCCGAGACTAGCGGGGGCCTACGAGCAGTACTTC
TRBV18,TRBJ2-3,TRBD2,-,CASSPQAGATDTQYF,TGTGCCAGCTCACCACAAGCGGGGGCCACAGATACGCAGTATTTT
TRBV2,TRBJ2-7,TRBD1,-,CASSGDRGNEQYF,TGTGCCAGCAGTGGAGACAGGGGGAACGAGCAGTACTTC
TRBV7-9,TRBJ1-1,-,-,CASSLVGHLEAFF,TGTGCCAGCAGCTTAGTGGGGCATCTTGAAGCTTTCTTT
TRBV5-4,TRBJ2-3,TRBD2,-,CASSFLGGMDTQYF,TGTGCCAGCAGCTTTCTGGGGGGGATGGATACGCAGTATTTT
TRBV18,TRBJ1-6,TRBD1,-,CASSRPGQGSYNSPLHF,TGTGCCAGCTCGAGGCCGGGACAGGGAAGCTATAATTCACCCCTCCACTTT
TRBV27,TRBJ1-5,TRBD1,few,CASSPTDRGRNQPQHF,TGTGCCAGCAGTCCTACGGACAGGGGCCGAAATCAGCCCCAGCATTTT
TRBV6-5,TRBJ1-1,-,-,CASSNQRTTEAFF,TGTGCCAGCAGTAACCAACGCACCACTGAAGCTTTCTTT
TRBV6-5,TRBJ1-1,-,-,CATLQPGQNTEAFF,TGTGCCACCCTCCAACCGGGACAAAACACTGAAGCTTTCTTT
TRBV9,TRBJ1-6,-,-,CASSVSDNSPLHF,TGTGCCAGCAGCGTCAGTGATAATTCACCCCTCCACTTT
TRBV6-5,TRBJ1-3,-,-,CASSYDRKGNTIYF,TGTGCCAGCAGTTACGACAGGAAGGGAAACACCATATATTTT
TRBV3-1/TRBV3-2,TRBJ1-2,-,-,CASTGEPGGYTF,TGTGCCAGCACTGGGGAGCCGGGAGGCTACACCTTC
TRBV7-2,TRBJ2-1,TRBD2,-,CASSLSGAITYNEQFF,TGTGCCAGCAGCCTTAGCGGGGCGATAACCTACAATGAGCAGTTCTTC
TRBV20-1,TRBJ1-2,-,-,CSARPNYGYTF,TGCAGTGCTAGGCCCAACTATGGCTACACCTTC
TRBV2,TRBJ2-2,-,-,CASNLIRQGGELFF,TGTGCCAGCAATCTGATTAGGCAGGGCGGGGAGCTGTTTTTT
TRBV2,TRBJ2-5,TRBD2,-,CASSEGLAGTQYF,TGTGCCAGCAGTGAAGGACTAGCGGGGACCCAGTACTTC
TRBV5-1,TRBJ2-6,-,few,CASGTGFGANVLTF,TGCGCCAGCGGCACCGGTTTTGGGGCCAACGTCCTGACTTTC
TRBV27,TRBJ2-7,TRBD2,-,CASSLKLAGGPYEQYF,TGTGCCAGCAGTCTTAAATTAGCGGGGGGACCCTACGAGCAGTACTTC
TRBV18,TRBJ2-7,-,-,CASSPGGHAYEQYF,TGTGCCAGCTCACCCGGGGGGCACGCCTACGAGCAGTACTTC
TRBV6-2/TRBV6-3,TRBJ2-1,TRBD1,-,CASSAGTGINEQFF,TGTGCCAGCAGCGCCGGGACAGGAATCAATGAGCAGTTCTTC
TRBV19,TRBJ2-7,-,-,CASSIGGLREQYF,TGTGCCAGTAGTATTGGAGGGTTACGAGAGCAGTACTTC
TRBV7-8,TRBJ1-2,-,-,CASSLVRVGYGYTF,TGTGCCAGCAGCTTAGTCAGGGTGGGCTATGGCTACACCTTC
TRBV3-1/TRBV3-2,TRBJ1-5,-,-,CASSQMGGGNQPQHF,TGTGCCAGCAGCCAAATGGGTGGGGGCAATCAGCCCCAGCATTTT
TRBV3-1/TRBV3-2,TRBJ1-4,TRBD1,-,CASSQLGQGAYFEKLFF,TGTGCCAGCAGCCAGTTGGGACAGGGGGCCTACTTTGAAAAACTGTTTTTT
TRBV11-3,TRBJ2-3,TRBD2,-,CASSPSGADVDTQYF,TGTGCCAGCAGCCCGAGCGGGGCAGATGTGGATACGCAGTATTTT
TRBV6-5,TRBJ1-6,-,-,CASSYSVTRGSPLHF,TGTGCCAGCAGTTACTCGGTTACAAGGGGTTCACCCCTCCACTTT
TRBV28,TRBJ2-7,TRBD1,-,CASLPLGGTGIRYYEQYF,TGTGCCAGCCTACCACTAGGAGGGACAGGGATCAGATACTACGAGCAGTACTTC
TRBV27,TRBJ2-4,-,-,CASIGIRGSKNIQYF,TGTGCCAGCATTGGGATAAGGGGAAGCAAAAACATTCAGTACTTC
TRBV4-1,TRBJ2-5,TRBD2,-,CASKGLAGVETQYF,TGCGCCAGCAAAGGACTAGCGGGGGTGGAGACCCAGTACTTC
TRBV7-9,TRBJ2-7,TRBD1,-,CASSLPTGDEQYF,TGTGCCAGCAGCTTACCCACAGGGGACGAGCAGTACTTC